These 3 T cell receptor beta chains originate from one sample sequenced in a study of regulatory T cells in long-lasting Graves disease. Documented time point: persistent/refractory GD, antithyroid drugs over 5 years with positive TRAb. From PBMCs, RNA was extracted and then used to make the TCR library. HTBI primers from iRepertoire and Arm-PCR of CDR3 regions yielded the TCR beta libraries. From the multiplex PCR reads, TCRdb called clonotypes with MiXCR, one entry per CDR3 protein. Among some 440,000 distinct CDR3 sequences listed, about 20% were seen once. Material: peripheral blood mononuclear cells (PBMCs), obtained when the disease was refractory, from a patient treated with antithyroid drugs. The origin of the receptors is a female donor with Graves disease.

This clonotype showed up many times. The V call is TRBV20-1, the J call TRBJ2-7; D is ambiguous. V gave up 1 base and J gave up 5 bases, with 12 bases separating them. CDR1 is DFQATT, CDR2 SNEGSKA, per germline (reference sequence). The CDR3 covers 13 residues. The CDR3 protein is CSARVLGRNEQYF. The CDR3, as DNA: TGCAGTGCTAGAGTGCTGGGTCGGAACGAGCAGTACTTC.

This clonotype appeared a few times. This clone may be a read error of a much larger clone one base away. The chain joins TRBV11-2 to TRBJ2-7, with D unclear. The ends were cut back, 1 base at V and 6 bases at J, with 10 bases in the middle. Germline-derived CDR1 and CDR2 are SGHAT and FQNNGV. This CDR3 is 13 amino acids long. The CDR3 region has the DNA TGTGCCAGCAGCTTAGGCCCTAACTGCGAGCAGTACTTC. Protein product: CASSLGPNCEQYF.

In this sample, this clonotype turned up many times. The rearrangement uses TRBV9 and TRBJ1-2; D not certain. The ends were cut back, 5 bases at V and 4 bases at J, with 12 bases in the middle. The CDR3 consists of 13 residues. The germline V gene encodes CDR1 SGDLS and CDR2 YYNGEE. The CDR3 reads CASSETLSYGYTF. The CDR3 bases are TGTGCCAGCAGTGAAACACTCTCCTATGGCTACACCTTC.